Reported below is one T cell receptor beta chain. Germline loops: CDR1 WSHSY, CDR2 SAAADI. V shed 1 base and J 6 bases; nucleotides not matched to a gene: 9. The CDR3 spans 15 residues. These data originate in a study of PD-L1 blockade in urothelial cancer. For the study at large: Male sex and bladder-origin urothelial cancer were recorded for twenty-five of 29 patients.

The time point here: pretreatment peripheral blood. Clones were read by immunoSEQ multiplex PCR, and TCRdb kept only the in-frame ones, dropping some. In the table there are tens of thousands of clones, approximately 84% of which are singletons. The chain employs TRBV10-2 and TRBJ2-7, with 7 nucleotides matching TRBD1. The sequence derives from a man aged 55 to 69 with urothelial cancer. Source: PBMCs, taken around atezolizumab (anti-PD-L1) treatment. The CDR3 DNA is TGCGCCAGCAGTGAGTTCACTACAGGGGCGGGCGAGCAGTACTTC. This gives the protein CASSEFTTGAGEQYF.